This T cell receptor beta chain was recovered during a study of blood T cell repertoires in COVID-19. The wider study: Both acute and convalescent COVID-19 samples were obtained from the United States, Italy and Spain. PBMCs, B-cell-depleted T cells, or T cells were the source of the cDNA or gDNA that made up the material.

Note on this clone: At one end the junction does not follow the germline gene, possibly because of a read error.

Per the germline V gene, CDR1 is MNHEY and CDR2 is SVGEGT. This CDR3 region has 12 residues. Seattle patients were enrolled during active infection and followed longitudinally. In the original workflow: How many nucleated cells were present was estimated from reference gene primer amplification. The assay was immunoSEQ multiplex PCR, and TCRdb's table has in-frame clones only and misses some. D and trimming come from the DNA, and the V and J calls and clone size come from that table. The data show 55,000 to 75,000 clones, 80% to 85% seen once. V gene TRBV6-2 or TRBV6-3 combines with J gene TRBJ1-2; D ambiguous. The sequencing input was peripheral blood. This TCR came from an elderly man with COVID-19, enrolled during active disease. The CDR3 here is CASSLMVQDLNF. CDR3 DNA: TGTGCCAGCAGTCTTATGGTCCAGGATTTAAACTTC.